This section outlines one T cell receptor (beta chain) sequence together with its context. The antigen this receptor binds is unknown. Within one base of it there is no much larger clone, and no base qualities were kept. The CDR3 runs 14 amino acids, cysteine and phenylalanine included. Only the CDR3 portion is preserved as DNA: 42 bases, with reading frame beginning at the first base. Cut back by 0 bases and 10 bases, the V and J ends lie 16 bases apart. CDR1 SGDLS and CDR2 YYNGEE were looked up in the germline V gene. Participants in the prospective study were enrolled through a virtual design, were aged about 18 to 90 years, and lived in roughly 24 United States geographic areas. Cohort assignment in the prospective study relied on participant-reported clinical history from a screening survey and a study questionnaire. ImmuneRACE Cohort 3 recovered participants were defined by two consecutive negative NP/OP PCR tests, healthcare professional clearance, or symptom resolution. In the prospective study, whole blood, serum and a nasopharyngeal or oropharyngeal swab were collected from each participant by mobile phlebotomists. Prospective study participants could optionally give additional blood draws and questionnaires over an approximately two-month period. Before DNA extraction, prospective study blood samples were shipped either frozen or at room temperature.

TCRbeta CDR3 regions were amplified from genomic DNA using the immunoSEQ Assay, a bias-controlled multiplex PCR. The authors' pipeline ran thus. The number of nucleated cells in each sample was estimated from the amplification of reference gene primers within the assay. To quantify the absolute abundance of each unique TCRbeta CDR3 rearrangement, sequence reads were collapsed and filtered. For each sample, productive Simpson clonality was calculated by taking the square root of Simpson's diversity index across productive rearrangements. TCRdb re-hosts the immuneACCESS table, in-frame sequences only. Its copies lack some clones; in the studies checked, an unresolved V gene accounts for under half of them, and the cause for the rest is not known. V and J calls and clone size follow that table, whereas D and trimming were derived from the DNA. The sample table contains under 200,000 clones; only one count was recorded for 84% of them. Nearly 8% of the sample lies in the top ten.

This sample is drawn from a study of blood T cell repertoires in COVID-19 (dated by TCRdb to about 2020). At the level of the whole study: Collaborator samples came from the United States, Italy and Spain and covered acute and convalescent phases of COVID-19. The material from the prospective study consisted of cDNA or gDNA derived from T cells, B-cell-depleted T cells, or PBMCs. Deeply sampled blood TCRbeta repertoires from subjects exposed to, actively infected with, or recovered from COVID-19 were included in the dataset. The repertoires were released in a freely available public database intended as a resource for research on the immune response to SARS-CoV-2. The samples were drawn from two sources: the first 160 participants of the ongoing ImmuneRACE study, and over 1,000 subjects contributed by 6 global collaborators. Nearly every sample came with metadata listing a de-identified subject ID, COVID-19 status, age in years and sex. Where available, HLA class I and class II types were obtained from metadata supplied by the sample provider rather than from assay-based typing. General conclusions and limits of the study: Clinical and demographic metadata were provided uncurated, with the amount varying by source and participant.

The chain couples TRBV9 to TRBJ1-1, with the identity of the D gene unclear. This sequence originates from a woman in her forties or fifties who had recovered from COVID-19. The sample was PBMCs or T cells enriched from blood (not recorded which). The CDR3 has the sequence CASSVGVAAGIAFF. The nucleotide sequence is TGTGCCAGCAGCGTAGGGGTGGCAGCGGGGATAGCTTTCTTT.